This T cell receptor (beta chain) was profiled in a study of blood T cell repertoires in COVID-19. Study at large: The samples span acute and convalescent COVID-19 from the United States, Italy and Spain.

V lost 1 base to trimming and J lost 9 bases, with 13 bases between them. Germline assignment: CDR1 MGHDK and CDR2 SYGVNS. CDR3 size: 15 residues. Original processing notes: Reference gene primer amplification gave estimated nucleated cell counts. Here immunoSEQ multiplex PCR was the method, and the copy in TCRdb shows in-frame clones only, minus some. V and J calls and clone size come straight from that table; D and trimming were deduced from the DNA. The top ten clones hold about 1.3% of a sample with a few hundred thousand clones, about four fifths of them seen once. V usage is TRBV25-1 and J usage is TRBJ1-6, with a possible D match to TRBD1 (5 bases). The sample comprised PBMCs or T cells enriched from blood (not recorded which). The TCR originated in a woman in her forties with acute COVID-19. In DNA, the CDR3 is TGTGCCAGCAGTGAATCCGGCAGGGCAACTTCACCCCTCCACTTT. Protein product: CASSESGRATSPLHF.